The sequence of this T cell receptor (beta chain) was determined in a study of blood T cell repertoires in COVID-19. Study-level background: Sites across the United States, Italy and Spain contributed samples from acute and convalescent COVID-19. T cells, B-cell-depleted T cells, or PBMCs provided the cDNA or gDNA that served as material.

Trimming stripped 4 bases from V and 7 bases from J, with 11 bases between. The germline gives CDR1 SGHKS, CDR2 YYEKEE (reference sequence). The CDR3 extends over 13 amino acids. In Seattle, patients joined the study during active infection and were tracked longitudinally. Assay used: immunoSEQ multiplex PCR; TCRdb lists only in-frame clones, some missing. This sample has over 100,000 clones, with around nine tenths found just once. The sequence derives from a woman in her seventies with COVID-19, enrolled during active disease. The sample consisted of peripheral blood. This chain joins TRBV5-5 and TRBJ1-4; no clear D gene. The DNA for the CDR3 is TGTGCCAGCAGCATGAGAGGGTCTGAAAAACTGTTTTTT. Translation gives CASSMRGSEKLFF.